This TCR beta chain was recorded in a study of T cell changes during pregnancy in multiple sclerosis. Germline V lookup: CDR1 WSHSY, CDR2 SAAADI. V lost 6 bases and J 5 bases, leaving 13 bases between the germline ends. This CDR3 spans 14 amino acids. Clones were read by immunoSEQ multiplex PCR, and TCRdb kept only the in-frame ones, dropping some. The sample yields tens of thousands of clones, about 92% seen once. Sequences were derived from peripheral blood, sampled in the first trimester of pregnancy. This clonotype was obtained from a female donor in good health, enrolled as a control in a pregnancy study. This chain links TRBV10-2 with TRBJ2-2; the D gene is possibly TRBD2 (6 bases). CDR3 nucleotides: TGCGCCAGCAGAAACTGGGCGGGAACCGGGGAGCTGTTTTTT. Translating it yields CASRNWAGTGELFF.